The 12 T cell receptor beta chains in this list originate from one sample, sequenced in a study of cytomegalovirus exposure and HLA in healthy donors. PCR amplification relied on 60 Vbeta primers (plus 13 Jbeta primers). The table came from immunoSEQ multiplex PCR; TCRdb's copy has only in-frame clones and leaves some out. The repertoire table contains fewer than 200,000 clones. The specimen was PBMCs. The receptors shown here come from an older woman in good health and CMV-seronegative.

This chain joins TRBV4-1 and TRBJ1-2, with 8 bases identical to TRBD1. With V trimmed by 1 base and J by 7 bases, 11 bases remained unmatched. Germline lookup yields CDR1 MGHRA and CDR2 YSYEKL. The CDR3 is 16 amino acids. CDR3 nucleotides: TGCGCCAGCAGCCAAGTGGTATTGGACAGGGTTTCTGGCTACACCTTC. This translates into CASSQVVLDRVSGYTF.

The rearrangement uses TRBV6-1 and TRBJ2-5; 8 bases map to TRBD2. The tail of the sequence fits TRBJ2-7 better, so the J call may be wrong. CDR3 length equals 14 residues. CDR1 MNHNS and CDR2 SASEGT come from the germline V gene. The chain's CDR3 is CASTRGGAPYEQYF. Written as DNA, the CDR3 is TGTGCCAGCACCCGGGGGGGAGCGCCCTACGAGCAGTACTTC.

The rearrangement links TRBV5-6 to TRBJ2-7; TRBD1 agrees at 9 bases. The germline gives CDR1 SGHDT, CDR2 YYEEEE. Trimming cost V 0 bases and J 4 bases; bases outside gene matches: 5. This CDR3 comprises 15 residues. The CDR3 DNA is TGTGCCAGCAGCTTGGTTCGGGACAGGGAGTACGAGCAGTACTTC. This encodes CASSLVRDREYEQYF.

The CDR3 coding sequence is TGCGCCAGCAGCCCAAGAGAGGCGAGCTCCTACAATGAGCAGTTCTTC. Protein sequence: CASSPREASSYNEQFF. The V call is TRBV5-1, the J call TRBJ2-1, with D uncertain. The CDR3 has 16 amino acids. The V end was cut by 4 bases, the J end by 0 bases, with 14 bases between. The germline CDR1 and CDR2 sequences are SGHRS and YFSETQ.

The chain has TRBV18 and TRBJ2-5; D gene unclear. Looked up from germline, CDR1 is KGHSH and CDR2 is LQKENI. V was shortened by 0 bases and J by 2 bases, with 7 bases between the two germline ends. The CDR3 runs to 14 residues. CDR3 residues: CASSPPSHQETQYF. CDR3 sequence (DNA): TGTGCCAGCTCACCACCGAGCCATCAAGAGACCCAGTACTTC.

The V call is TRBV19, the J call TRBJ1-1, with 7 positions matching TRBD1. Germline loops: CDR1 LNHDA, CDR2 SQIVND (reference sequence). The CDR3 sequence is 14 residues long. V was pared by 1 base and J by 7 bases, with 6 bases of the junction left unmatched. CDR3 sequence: CASSIAWDSFEAFF. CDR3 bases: TGTGCCAGTAGTATAGCCTGGGACAGCTTTGAAGCTTTCTTT.

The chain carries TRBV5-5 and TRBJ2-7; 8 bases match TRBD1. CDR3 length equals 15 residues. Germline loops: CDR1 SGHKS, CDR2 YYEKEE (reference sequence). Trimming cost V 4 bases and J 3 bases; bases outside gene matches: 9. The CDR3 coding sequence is TGTGCCAGCAGCCCCGGACAGGGCCCCCGCTACGAGCAGTACTTC. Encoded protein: CASSPGQGPRYEQYF.

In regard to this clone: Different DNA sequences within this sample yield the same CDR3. The CDR3 region is CASSYGQGNQPQHF. In DNA form, the CDR3 reads TGTGCCAGCAGTTACGGACAGGGCAATCAGCCCCAGCATTTT. The V gene is TRBV6-5, the J gene TRBJ1-5; TRBD1 matches 7 bases. After removal of 2 bases from V and 2 bases from J, the junction contained 0 bases not matched to a gene. The V gene's germline CDR1 is MNHEY and CDR2 SVGAGI. The CDR3 length is 14 residues.

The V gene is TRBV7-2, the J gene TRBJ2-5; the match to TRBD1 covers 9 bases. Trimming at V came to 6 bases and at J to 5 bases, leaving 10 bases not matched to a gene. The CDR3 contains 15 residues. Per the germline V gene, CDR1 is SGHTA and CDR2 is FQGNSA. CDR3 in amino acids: CASSPRTGVEETQYF. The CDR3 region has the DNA TGTGCCAGCAGTCCTAGGACAGGGGTAGAGGAGACCCAGTACTTC. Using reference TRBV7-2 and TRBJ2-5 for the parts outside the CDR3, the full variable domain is GAGVSQSPSNKVTEKGKDVELRCDPISGHTALYWYRQSLGQGLEFLIYFQGNSAPDKSGLPSDRFSAERTGGSVSTLTIQRTQQEDSAVYLCASSPRTGVEETQYFGPGTRLLVL.

The CDR3 nucleotides are TGCGCCAGCAGCCAAGATCCCCTTACAGGGGTTAATGAAAAACTGTTTTTT. Amino acids: CASSQDPLTGVNEKLFF. The chain carries TRBV4-3 and TRBJ1-4; TRBD1 matches at 7 bases. V lost 0 bases and J lost 4; bases outside the gene matches: 8. Germline CDR1 LGHNA, CDR2 YSLEER. CDR3 size: 17 residues.

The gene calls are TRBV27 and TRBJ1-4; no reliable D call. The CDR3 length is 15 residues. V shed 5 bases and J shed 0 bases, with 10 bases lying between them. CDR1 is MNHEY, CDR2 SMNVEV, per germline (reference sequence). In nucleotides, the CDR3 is TGTGCCAGCAGTCAACGGAGGGCAACTAATGAAAAACTGTTTTTT. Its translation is CASSQRRATNEKLFF. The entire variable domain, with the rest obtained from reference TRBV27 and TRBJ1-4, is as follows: EAQVTQNPRYLITVTGKKLTVTCSQNMNHEYMSWYRQDPGLGLRQIYYSMNVEVTDKGDVPEGYKVSRKEKRNFPLILESPSPNQTSLYFCASSQRRATNEKLFFGSGTQLSVL.

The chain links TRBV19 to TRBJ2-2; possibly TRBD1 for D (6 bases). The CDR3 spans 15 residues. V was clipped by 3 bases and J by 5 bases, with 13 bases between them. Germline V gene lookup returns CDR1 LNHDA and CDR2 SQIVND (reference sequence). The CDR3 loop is CASSIVTGRTGELFF. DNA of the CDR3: TGTGCCAGTAGTATCGTAACAGGGAGAACCGGGGAGCTGTTTTTT.